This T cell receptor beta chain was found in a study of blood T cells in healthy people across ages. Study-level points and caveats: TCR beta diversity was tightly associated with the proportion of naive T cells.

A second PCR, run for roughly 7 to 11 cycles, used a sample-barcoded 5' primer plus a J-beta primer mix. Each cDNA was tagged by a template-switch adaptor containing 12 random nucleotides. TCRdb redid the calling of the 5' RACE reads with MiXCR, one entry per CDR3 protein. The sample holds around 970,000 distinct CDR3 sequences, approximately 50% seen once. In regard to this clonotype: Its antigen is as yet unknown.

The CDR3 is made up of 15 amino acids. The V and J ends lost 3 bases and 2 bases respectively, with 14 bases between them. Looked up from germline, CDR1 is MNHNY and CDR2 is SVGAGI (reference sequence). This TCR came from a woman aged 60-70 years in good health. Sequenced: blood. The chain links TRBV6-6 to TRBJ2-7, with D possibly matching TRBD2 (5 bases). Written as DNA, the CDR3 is TGTGCCAGCAGTTATTCGGACTTCTTAACCTACGAGCAGTACTTC. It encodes CASSYSDFLTYEQYF.